A single sample is the source of the 3 T cell receptor beta chains below, sequenced in a study of blood T cell repertoires in COVID-19. TCRdb's table, derived via immunoSEQ multiplex PCR, lists solely in-frame clones and lacks some. Among hundreds of thousands of clones listed, around 88% were seen once. Sequenced: peripheral blood. These receptors were taken from a woman in her twenties or thirties who had recovered from COVID-19.

The chain is built from TRBV3-1 (or the pseudogene TRBV3-2) and TRBJ2-5; TRBD2 matches 7 bases. The germline gives CDR1 LGHDT, CDR2 YNNKEL (reference sequence). The CDR3 totals 17 residues. Trimming at V came to 2 bases and at J to 2 bases, leaving 11 bases not matched to a gene. CDR3 loop: CASSQPQRGLAQETQYF. The CDR3 nucleotides are TGTGCCAGCAGCCAACCCCAGCGGGGTCTAGCACAAGAGACCCAGTACTTC.

V and J are TRBV6-5 and TRBJ1-6; maybe TRBD1 (5 bases). The germline V gene encodes CDR1 MNHEY and CDR2 SVGAGI. CDR3 length: 14 amino acids. Trimming removed 2 bases at V and 5 bases at J, with 7 bases between. The CDR3 region is CASSYKGNNSPLHF. As DNA, the CDR3 is TGTGCCAGCAGTTACAAGGGGAATAATTCACCCCTCCACTTT.

The rearrangement joins TRBV13 to TRBJ1-1; D call uncertain. With 5 bases removed from V and 7 bases from J, the gap between germline ends came to 11 bases. This CDR3 has 12 residues. Germline V gene sequence: CDR1 PRHDT, CDR2 FYEKMQ (reference sequence). CDR3 region: CASSPVRGEAFF. Written as DNA, the CDR3 is TGTGCCAGCAGCCCCGTCCGGGGTGAAGCTTTCTTT.